Below, 9 T cell receptor beta chains from the same sample are listed, as sequenced in a study of technical replicates of blood from several donors listed by TCRdb under 2017. Libraries came from the immunoSEQ multiplex PCR assay. TCRdb carries this immuneACCESS record with in-frame sequences only. Its versions omit some clonotypes, under half of them owing to an unresolved V gene in the studies checked, with the rest unexplained. The sample contains tens of thousands of clones, approximately 96% of them found a single time. The top ten hold about 0.31% of the sample. The specimen sequenced was T cells isolated from PBMCs. The source is a human donor in good health.

V usage is TRBV28 and J usage is TRBJ2-7, with D perhaps matching TRBD1 (5 bases). Trimming removed 2 bases at V and 7 bases at J, with 9 bases between. This CDR3 has 12 amino acids. Germline V gene sequence: CDR1 MDHEN, CDR2 SYDVKM. This CDR3 is CASSLQGLEQYF. The CDR3, as DNA: TGTGCCAGCAGTTTACAGGGCCTGGAGCAGTACTTC.

V and J are TRBV7-8 and TRBJ2-7, with 9 bases fitting TRBD1. The V gene's germline CDR1 is SGHVS and CDR2 FQNEAQ. V shed 5 bases and J 3 bases; nucleotides not matched to a gene: 5. The CDR3 has 14 residues. The CDR3: CASSLGQGVYEQYF. The DNA for the CDR3 is TGTGCCAGCAGCCTGGGACAGGGAGTCTACGAGCAGTACTTC.

The chain uses TRBV9 and TRBJ2-7; D possibly corresponds to TRBD1 (5 bases). V was clipped by 3 bases and J by 2 bases, with 15 bases between them. Per the germline V gene, CDR1 is SGDLS and CDR2 is YYNGEE. The CDR3 covers 15 residues. CDR3 in DNA: TGTGCCAGCAGCGAGGGGCCTCTCCTTACCTACGAGCAGTACTTC. This gives the protein CASSEGPLLTYEQYF.

The sample holds one count of this clone. The V gene is TRBV5-1, the J gene TRBJ1-2; D call uncertain. Germline CDR1 is SGHRS and CDR2 is YFSETQ. The ends were cut back, 4 bases at V and 4 bases at J, with 17 bases in the middle. The CDR3 covers 15 residues. The chain's CDR3 is CASSPDTVELYGYTF. The CDR3 nucleotides read TGCGCCAGCAGCCCCGACACCGTGGAACTCTATGGCTACACCTTC. Full variable domain (outside the CDR3, taken from reference TRBV5-1 and TRBJ1-2): KAGVTQTPRYLIKTRGQQVTLSCSPISGHRSVSWYQQTPGQGLQFLFEYFSETQRNKGNFPGRFSGRQFSNSRSEMNVSTLELGDSALYLCASSPDTVELYGYTFGSGTRLTVV.

V gene TRBV7-2 combines with J gene TRBJ2-7, with TRBD1 as a possible D gene (6 bases). This CDR3 has 13 residues. V lost 5 bases, J lost 6 bases, and 14 bases lay in between. The germline V gene has CDR1 SGHTA and CDR2 FQGNSA. DNA of the CDR3: TGTGCCAGCAGCACCCTAGGGGGACCCGAGCAGTACTTC. Amino acid sequence: CASSTLGGPEQYF.

The chain carries TRBV27 and TRBJ1-5; D might be TRBD1 (5 bases). Germline CDR1 reads MNHEY; CDR2 reads SMNVEV (reference sequence). This CDR3 region has 14 residues. V was pared by 8 bases and J by 6 bases, with 17 bases between. This chain's CDR3 is CASAGHRSTQPQHF. Here the CDR3 DNA reads TGTGCCAGCGCAGGTCACAGGTCGACTCAGCCCCAGCATTTT.

The chain has TRBV5-6 and TRBJ2-1; TRBD1 agrees at 9 bases. This CDR3 comprises 15 residues. The junction had 11 bases not matched to a gene; V was cut back by 4 bases and J by 9 bases. Per the germline V gene, CDR1 is SGHDT and CDR2 is YYEEEE. The CDR3 DNA reads as TGTGCCAGCAGCGTCCGGGACAGGGATACGCCTGAGCAGTTCTTC. Translated: CASSVRDRDTPEQFF.

This chain joins TRBV5-1 and TRBJ2-2; 8 bases are shared with TRBD1. There are 13 residues in the CDR3. CDR1 and CDR2 from the germline V gene are SGHRS and YFSETQ. V shed 6 bases, J shed 6 bases, and the junction held 4 bases outside the gene matches. The DNA for the CDR3 is TGCGCCAGCACTGAACAGGGGGCCGGGGAGCTGTTTTTT. Protein sequence: CASTEQGAGELFF.

J is TRBJ2-7 and V is TRBV5-4; possible D gene TRBD1, 5 bases. The V gene lost 0 bases and the J gene lost 0 bases, with 7 bases spanning the gap. Per the germline V gene, CDR1 is SGHNT and CDR2 is YYREEE (reference sequence). This CDR3 spans 14 amino acids. The CDR3 sequence: CASSLGQSSYEQYF. CDR3 sequence (DNA): TGTGCCAGCAGCTTGGGACAGAGCTCCTACGAGCAGTACTTC.